The 18 T cell receptor beta chains given below trace back to one sample, sequenced in a study of breast tumors, draining lymph nodes, adjacent tissues. Samples came from axillary lymph nodes draining the breast cancer. TCRdb ran MiXCR on the multiplex PCR reads and lists one entry per CDR3 protein. Of about 170,000 distinct CDR3 sequences in the sample, 30% to 35% were seen once. The sequencing input was axillary lymph node tissue. The receptors were sampled from a female donor with breast cancer. Some clones in this sample may be carry-over from other donors' samples.

This clonotype came up many times. The chain is built from TRBV7-9 and TRBJ2-7, with 9 bases aligning to TRBD2. The CDR3 runs to 17 residues. V gave up 4 bases and J gave up 7 bases; unmatched junction bases: 17. The germline gives CDR1 SEHNR, CDR2 FQNEAQ (reference sequence). The CDR3 bases are TGTGCCAGCAGCTCCAGCACGGGTAGAGCGGGAGGTGGGGAGCAGTACTTC. Amino acid sequence: CASSSSTGRAGGGEQYF. The complete variable domain, with remaining parts taken from reference TRBV7-9 and TRBJ2-7, reads DTGVSQNPRHKITKRGQNVTFRCDPISEHNRLYWYRQTLGQGPEFLTYFQNEAQLEKSRLLSDRFSAERPKGSFSTLEIQRTEQGDSAMYLCASSSSTGRAGGGEQYFGPGTRLTVT.

This clonotype turned up a few times. A much more abundant neighbour one base away suggests this may be a read error. The rearrangement links TRBV7-3 to TRBJ2-3, with a tentative D call TRBD2 (6 bases). The germline V gene has CDR1 SGHTA and CDR2 FQGTGA. The CDR3 length is 17 residues. CDR3 residues: CASSHGRAGRISDPQYF. DNA for the CDR3: TGTGCCAGCAGCCACGGGCGGGCGGGGCGTATCTCAGATCCGCAGTATTTT.

This clonotype was seen only once. The chain recombines TRBV13 with TRBJ1-1, with D unresolved. Between the trimmed V and J ends, which lost 5 bases and 0 bases, there was a span of 16 bases. In germline, CDR1 is PRHDT, CDR2 FYEKMQ (reference sequence). The CDR3 loop spans 16 amino acids. This chain's CDR3 is CASSPKVRLLNTEAFF. The CDR3 DNA sequence: TGTGCCAGCAGCCCAAAGGTGCGACTCTTGAACACTGAAGCTTTCTTT. Full variable domain (outside the CDR3, taken from reference TRBV13 and TRBJ1-1): AAGVIQSPRHLIKEKRETATLKCYPIPRHDTVYWYQQGPGQDPQFLISFYEKMQSDKGSIPDRFSAQQFSDYHSELNMSSLELGDSALYFCASSPKVRLLNTEAFFGQGTRLTVV.

The genes are TRBV5-8 and TRBJ1-1; weak D call: TRBD1 (5 bases). Per the germline V gene, CDR1 is SGHTS and CDR2 is YDEGEE. This CDR3 is 13 amino acids long. V lost 4 bases and J lost 7, with 14 bases in between. This chain's CDR3 is CASSATPQGEAFF. CDR3 nucleotide sequence: TGTGCCAGCAGCGCCACTCCCCAGGGTGAAGCTTTCTTT.

This clonotype has only one observation. J is TRBJ2-1 and V is TRBV10-3; D tentatively fits TRBD1 or TRBD2 (6 bases each). The CDR3 length is 15 residues. The V end was cut by 3 bases, the J end by 0 bases, with 9 bases between. From germline, CDR1 is ENHRY and CDR2 SYGVKD. CDR3 DNA sequence: TGTGCCATCAGTGACGGGGGCCCCTCCTACAATGAGCAGTTCTTC. Translation: CAISDGGPSYNEQFF.

In its sample, this clonotype was seen many times. The chain couples TRBV6-5 to TRBJ1-6, with 10 bases lining up with TRBD1. Germline-derived CDR1 and CDR2 are MNHEY and SVGAGI. Losses at the gene ends were 0 bases for V and 9 bases for J; bases not matched to a gene: 2. The CDR3 totals 15 residues. This CDR3 reads CASSYSGQGISPLHF. CDR3 in DNA: TGTGCCAGCAGTTACTCGGGACAGGGGATTTCACCCCTCCACTTT.

The V and J genes are TRBV10-2 and TRBJ1-1, with D tentatively TRBD1 (6 bases). Germline CDR1 is WSHSY and CDR2 is SAAADI. This CDR3 has 13 residues. Deletions cut 8 bases from V and 1 base from J, with 11 bases between. CDR3 coding DNA: TGCGCCAGCCGACCGACAGGGAACACTGAAGCTTTCTTT. Its translation is CASRPTGNTEAFF.

This clonotype was counted a few times. The CDR3 ends on some other residue instead of the conserved phenylalanine or tryptophan, so this is likely a read error. The V gene is TRBV24-1, the J gene TRBJ2-1; D call uncertain. In germline, CDR1 is KGHDR, CDR2 SFDVKD. V gave up 7 bases and J gave up 7 bases, with 10 bases separating them. The CDR3 is made up of 12 amino acids. The CDR3 DNA is TGTGCCACCAGCGCAGCGTGGAATGAGCAGTTCCTC. It translates to CATSAAWNEQFL.

This clonotype has at least ten counts. This chain connects TRBV9 to TRBJ2-5; D may correspond to TRBD1 or TRBD2 (6 bases each). The germline gives CDR1 SGDLS, CDR2 YYNGEE. Trimming took off 3 bases at V and 1 base at J, with 13 bases between the two ends. This CDR3 has 15 residues. The chain's CDR3 is CASSASRGVQETQYF. CDR3 bases: TGTGCCAGCAGCGCTTCAAGGGGGGTCCAAGAGACCCAGTACTTC.

This clonotype was detected only a few times. The chain uses TRBV28 and TRBJ2-7; a weak D match, TRBD1 (5 bases). The V gene's germline CDR1 is MDHEN and CDR2 SYDVKM. This CDR3 has 16 amino acids. V was pared by 4 bases and J by 3 bases, with 19 bases between. In nucleotides, the CDR3 is TGTGCCAGCAGTTCCCCCCGAACTCCTAGGGGCTACGAGCAGTACTTC. It is translated as CASSSPRTPRGYEQYF. The full variable domain, its missing parts supplied by reference TRBV28 and TRBJ2-7, is DVKVTQSSRYLVKRTGEKVFLECVQDMDHENMFWYRQDPGLGLRLIYFSYDVKMKEKGDIPEGYSVSREKKERFSLILESASTNQTSMYLCASSSPRTPRGYEQYFGPGTRLTVT.

In its sample, this clonotype was seen many times. The V gene is TRBV6-1, the J gene TRBJ1-6; D is possibly TRBD1 (5 bases). Trimming took 0 bases from V and 6 from J, leaving 15 bases between them. Germline V gene data show CDR1 as MNHNS and CDR2 as SASEGT. The CDR3 totals 17 residues. CDR3 protein: CASSEAAGVSGNSPLHF. In DNA form, the CDR3 reads TGTGCCAGCAGTGAAGCGGCGGGGGTCTCGGGTAATTCACCCCTCCACTTT.

The rearrangement links TRBV7-8 to TRBJ2-3; D uncertain. The germline CDR1 and CDR2 sequences are SGHVS and FQNEAQ. This CDR3 is 12 amino acids long. The V and J ends lost 4 bases and 4 bases respectively, with 6 bases between them. The CDR3 protein is CASSYIADTQYF. CDR3 coding DNA: TGTGCCAGCAGCTATATCGCAGATACGCAGTATTTT.

Note on this clonotype: A read error may be the cause here, since a much bigger clone is one base away. This chain links TRBV14 with TRBJ2-5; D possibly matches TRBD1 or TRBD2 (6 bases each). The CDR3 contains 15 residues. The V gene's germline CDR1 is SGHDN and CDR2 FVKESK. CDR3 sequence (DNA): TGTGCCAGCAGCTCTAGGGGCCGGGGGCAAGAGACCCCGTACTTC. Translated, it gives CASSSRGRGQETPYF.

This clonotype was seen ten or more times. CDR3 in amino acids: CASPGTGDDEQYF. The CDR3, as DNA: TGTGCCAGCCCCGGGACAGGGGACGACGAGCAGTACTTC. The gene calls are TRBV6-1 and TRBJ2-7; 10 bases are shared with TRBD1. From germline, CDR1 is MNHNS and CDR2 SASEGT. This CDR3 spans 13 amino acids. V trimming: 8 bases; J trimming: 5 bases; junction bases outside the gene matches: 6.

In this sample, this clonotype turned up many times. This chain joins TRBV5-1 and TRBJ2-1; D perhaps matches TRBD1 (6 bases). Trimming took 0 bases from V and 7 from J, leaving 14 bases between them. This CDR3 has 15 amino acids. Germline-derived CDR1 and CDR2 are SGHRS and YFSETQ. CDR3 protein: CASSLGGQWSNEQFF. The CDR3 nucleotides read TGCGCCAGCAGCTTGGGCGGACAGTGGAGTAATGAGCAGTTCTTC.

There are a few counts of this clonotype. One base away lies a much larger clone, so this may be a sequencing read error. The chain uses TRBV6-5 and TRBJ2-5, with TRBD2 as a possible D gene (5 bases). The CDR3 is 16 amino acids. Germline CDR1 MNHEY, CDR2 SVGAGI. Trimming removed 7 bases from V and 1 base from J, with 19 bases in between. The CDR3 loop reads CASTRQRAGFQETQYF. The CDR3 DNA follows: TGTGCCAGCACCCGGCAACGCGCGGGCTTCCAAGAGACCCAGTACTTC.

In this sample, this clonotype turned up a few times. This chain connects TRBV19 to TRBJ2-1; D is undetermined. With 7 bases removed from V and 0 bases from J, the gap between germline ends came to 13 bases. CDR3 length: 15 amino acids. CDR1 and CDR2 (germline): LNHDA, SQIVND (reference sequence). Here the CDR3 reads CASKIGVSSYNEQFF. CDR3 in DNA: TGTGCCAGTAAAATTGGGGTGAGCTCCTACAATGAGCAGTTCTTC.

The chain is built from TRBV28 and TRBJ2-3; 8 bases match TRBD1. V gave up 5 bases and J gave up 1 base; unmatched junction bases: 5. Per the germline V gene, CDR1 is MDHEN and CDR2 is SYDVKM. The CDR3 runs to 15 residues. The CDR3 nucleotides are TGTGCCAGCAGTACCTTGACAGGGGGCACAGATACGCAGTATTTT. Residues: CASSTLTGGTDTQYF.